These 26 T cell receptor beta chains came from one sample sequenced in a study of T cell changes during pregnancy in multiple sclerosis. Here immunoSEQ multiplex PCR was the method, and the copy in TCRdb shows in-frame clones only, minus some. The sample records tens of thousands of clones, 92% being singletons. The starting material was peripheral blood, obtained in the second trimester of pregnancy. The receptors were sampled from a female donor in good health, enrolled as a control in a pregnancy study.

V is TRBV2 and J is TRBJ1-4; D is uncertain. Germline V gene lookup returns CDR1 SNHLY and CDR2 FYNNEI. This CDR3 comprises 13 residues. V shed 7 bases and J shed 4 bases, with 10 bases lying between them. The CDR3 sequence: CASTRGLNEKLFF. DNA for the CDR3: TGTGCCAGCACCCGTGGGCTTAATGAAAAACTGTTTTTT.

This sequence joins TRBV7-8 and TRBJ2-5, with D possibly being TRBD1 (6 bases). The V gene lost 0 bases and the J gene lost 5 bases, with 19 bases spanning the gap. Germline CDR1 SGHVS, CDR2 FQNEAQ. The CDR3 runs 17 residues. DNA of the CDR3: TGTGCCAGCAGCTTAGCCCGTCCAGGGGCGCACCGCGAGACCCAGTACTTC. This translates into CASSLARPGAHRETQYF. Supplemented by reference TRBV7-8 and TRBJ2-5, the full variable domain reads GAGVSQSPRYKVAKRGQDVALRCDPISGHVSLFWYQQALGQGPEFLTYFQNEAQLDKSGLPSDRFFAERPEGSVSTLKIQRTQQEDSAVYLCASSLARPGAHRETQYFGPGTRLLVL.

This sequence joins TRBV7-2 and TRBJ2-7; D perhaps matches TRBD1 (5 bases). Trimming shortened V by 5 bases and J by 2 bases, and 16 bases separated the two germline ends. The CDR3 has 15 residues. The germline gives CDR1 SGHTA, CDR2 FQGNSA. The chain's CDR3 is CASSPHTGGTYEQYF. In DNA, the CDR3 is TGTGCCAGCAGCCCCCATACAGGCGGCACCTACGAGCAGTACTTC.

This chain's CDR3 is CSVANNEKLFF. The DNA of the CDR3 is TGCAGCGTTGCAAATAATGAAAAACTGTTTTTT. V gene TRBV29-1 combines with J gene TRBJ1-4; the D is unclear. Deletions cut 4 bases from V and 4 bases from J, with 4 bases between. Germline assignment: CDR1 SQVTM and CDR2 ANQGSEA. This CDR3 is built from 11 residues.

This sequence joins TRBV9 and TRBJ2-3; perhaps TRBD1 as D (6 bases). The length of the CDR3 is 14 residues. Germline CDR1 is SGDLS and CDR2 is YYNGEE. The V and J ends lost 1 base and 5 bases respectively, with 11 bases between them. The CDR3 sequence is CASSVMKGEDTQYF. In nucleotides, the CDR3 is TGTGCCAGCAGCGTAATGAAGGGGGAAGATACGCAGTATTTT.

The CDR3 sequence is CASSYTSGEETQYF. CDR3 sequence (DNA): TGTGCCAGCAGTTATACTAGCGGGGAAGAGACCCAGTACTTC. This chain uses TRBV6-5 with TRBJ2-5, with 10 nucleotides matching TRBD2. Trimming removed 3 bases from V and 3 bases from J; junction bases left unmatched: 1. This CDR3 comprises 14 residues. Germline lookup yields CDR1 MNHEY and CDR2 SVGAGI.

About this clone: Other DNA sequences in this specimen translate into the identical CDR3. This sequence joins TRBV7-2 and TRBJ2-1; 8 bases are a match to TRBD2. Looked up from germline, CDR1 is SGHTA and CDR2 is FQGNSA. The CDR3 runs to 15 residues. V lost 1 base and J lost 3; bases outside the gene matches: 2. For the CDR3, the DNA is TGTGCCAGCAGCTTAGTGGCGGGGGGCTACAATGAGCAGTTCTTC. Translation gives CASSLVAGGYNEQFF.

This chain uses TRBV10-2 with TRBJ2-1; D call uncertain. V gave up 5 bases and J gave up 4 bases, with 12 bases separating them. This CDR3 has 14 amino acids. The germline V gene has CDR1 WSHSY and CDR2 SAAADI. The CDR3 loop reads CASSKLQAYNEQFF. The CDR3 DNA reads TGCGCCAGCAGTAAATTACAAGCGTACAATGAGCAGTTCTTC.

The V call is TRBV7-2, the J call TRBJ1-3; D unresolved. The V and J ends lost 1 base and 4 bases respectively, with 11 bases between them. The CDR3 extends over 15 amino acids. Germline V gene sequence: CDR1 SGHTA, CDR2 FQGNSA. The CDR3 DNA follows: TGTGCCAGCAGCTTAGATCTTACTTCGGGAAACACCATATATTTT. This encodes CASSLDLTSGNTIYF.

The CDR3 region is CASSVDPGGGNTIYF. CDR3 nucleotides: TGTGCCAGCAGCGTAGATCCGGGGGGAGGAAACACCATATATTTT. The chain links TRBV9 to TRBJ1-3; maybe TRBD1 (5 bases). With 0 bases removed from V and 4 bases from J, the gap between germline ends came to 11 bases. CDR1 is SGDLS, CDR2 YYNGEE, per germline. CDR3 length: 15 amino acids.

In its sample, this clone was seen once. This chain uses TRBV10-3 with TRBJ2-7, with 11 nucleotides matching TRBD2. With V trimmed by 0 bases and J by 4 bases, 11 bases remained unmatched. This CDR3 has 18 amino acids. The germline CDR1 and CDR2 sequences are ENHRY and SYGVKD. The CDR3 is CAISESGIGTSGSYEQYF. CDR3 nucleotide sequence: TGTGCCATCAGTGAGTCGGGGATAGGGACTAGCGGTTCATACGAGCAGTACTTC.

CDR3 nucleotides: TGTGCCAGCAGCGTGAGAGCGGGAGGTTCAGATACGCAGTATTTT. This sequence encodes CASSVRAGGSDTQYF. The J gene is TRBJ2-3, the V gene TRBV9; 9 bases match TRBD2. CDR1 is SGDLS, CDR2 YYNGEE, per germline. The CDR3 is 15 residues long. Trimming took 2 bases from V and 4 from J; bases not matched to a gene: 5.

This clone was counted a single time. The rearrangement joins TRBV2 to TRBJ2-7, with D maybe TRBD1 (6 bases). The V end lost 7 bases, the J end lost 7 bases, and 20 bases lay between the germline ends. Germline assignment: CDR1 SNHLY and CDR2 FYNNEI. CDR3 length: 14 amino acids. The CDR3 spells CASKYRVGPREQYF. The CDR3 region has the DNA TGTGCCAGCAAATACAGGGTAGGCCCCAGGGAGCAGTACTTC.

The count of this clone is one. V is TRBV7-3 and J is TRBJ2-2; 8 nucleotides agree with TRBD1. After removal of 6 bases from V and 1 base from J, the junction contained 4 bases not matched to a gene. Germline V gene sequence: CDR1 SGHTA, CDR2 FQGTGA. CDR3 length: 15 amino acids. The CDR3 loop is CASSLGQGNTGELFF. CDR3 in DNA: TGTGCCAGCAGTCTCGGACAGGGGAACACCGGGGAGCTGTTTTTT.

V gene TRBV30 combines with J gene TRBJ1-2; 8 nucleotides line up with TRBD1. Germline assignment: CDR1 GTSNPN and CDR2 SVGIG (reference sequence). The trim removed 2 bases at V and 4 bases at J, leaving 9 bases unmatched. The CDR3 spans 15 residues. The CDR3 spells CAWSTLAGGVYGYTF. The CDR3 coding sequence is TGTGCCTGGAGTACTTTGGCAGGGGGCGTCTATGGCTACACCTTC. Full variable domain (missing parts from reference TRBV30 and TRBJ1-2): SQTIHQWPATLVQPVGSPLSLECTVEGTSNPNLYWYRQAAGRGLQLLFYSVGIGQISSEVPQNLSASRPQDRQFILSSKKLLLSDSGFYLCAWSTLAGGVYGYTFGSGTRLTVV.

The chain is built from TRBV20-1 and TRBJ1-2, with D tentatively TRBD1 (5 bases). Trimming took 3 bases from V and 7 from J, leaving 6 bases between them. Germline CDR1 DFQATT, CDR2 SNEGSKA (reference sequence). The CDR3 sequence is 10 residues long. The DNA of the CDR3 is TGCAGTGCTAGCGGGGGTGGCTACACCTTC. Its protein is CSASGGGYTF.

V usage is TRBV2 and J usage is TRBJ1-1, with D possibly TRBD1 on 5 matching bases. The V gene lost 7 bases and the J gene lost 8 bases, with 20 bases spanning the gap. The CDR3 spans 14 residues. Germline V gene lookup returns CDR1 SNHLY and CDR2 FYNNEI. CDR3 sequence reads: CASTRDGGIDEAFF. The DNA of the CDR3 is TGTGCCAGCACCCGGGACGGGGGGATTGACGAAGCTTTCTTT. Full variable domain (outside the CDR3, taken from reference TRBV2 and TRBJ1-1): EPEVTQTPSHQVTQMGQEVILRCVPISNHLYFYWYRQILGQKVEFLVSFYNNEISEKSEIFDDQFSVERPDGSNFTLKIRSTKLEDSAMYFCASTRDGGIDEAFFGQGTRLTVV.

The CDR3: CASSVDSGGAGTQYF. The DNA for the CDR3 is TGTGCCAGCAGCGTAGATAGCGGGGGGGCTGGGACCCAGTACTTC. This rearrangement joins TRBV9 to TRBJ2-5, with 11 bases that match TRBD2. CDR1 is SGDLS and CDR2 is YYNGEE in the germline V gene. Trimming took 0 bases from V and 7 from J; bases not matched to a gene: 5. This CDR3 region has 15 residues.

There are a few counts of this clone. The V call is TRBV6-4, the J call TRBJ2-3, with 10 bases matching TRBD2. CDR1 is MRHNA and CDR2 is SNTAGT in the germline V gene. J was trimmed by 3 bases and V by 3 bases; bases with no gene match: 3. The CDR3 totals 15 residues. The CDR3 reads CASSESGGATDTQYF. DNA for the CDR3: TGTGCCAGCAGTGAAAGCGGGGGGGCGACAGATACGCAGTATTTT.

This clone was counted a single time. An end of the junction does not agree with germline; a read error may underlie this. The chain couples TRBV2 to TRBJ2-7, with D uncertain. Germline V gene sequence: CDR1 SNHLY, CDR2 FYNNEI. This CDR3 has 12 residues. CDR3 residues: CASREAIREQYF. The CDR3 DNA sequence: TGTGCCAGCAGAGAAGCTATCCGCGAGCAGTACTTC.

This sequence joins TRBV5-1 and TRBJ2-3; 12 bases agree with TRBD2. The trim removed 0 bases at V and 9 bases at J, leaving 5 bases unmatched. Germline CDR1 is SGHRS and CDR2 is YFSETQ. There are 15 residues in the CDR3. The CDR3 loop is CASSLGLAGEGTQYF. CDR3 coding DNA: TGCGCCAGCAGCTTGGGACTAGCGGGAGAAGGCACGCAGTATTTT.

This chain joins TRBV7-8 and TRBJ2-2; 8 bases align to TRBD2. The length of the CDR3 is 14 residues. V shed 5 bases and J 8 bases; nucleotides not matched to a gene: 7. Germline values: CDR1 SGHVS, CDR2 FQNEAQ. The CDR3 DNA reads TGTGCCAGCAGCCGACGTAGCGGGGAAGGGGAGCTGTTTTTT. Protein sequence: CASSRRSGEGELFF.

V is TRBV7-6 and J is TRBJ2-3; the D gene is possibly TRBD2 (6 bases). Trimming took 3 bases from V and 2 from J, leaving 15 bases between them. This CDR3 has 16 amino acids. Germline CDR1 and CDR2: SGHVS and FNYEAQ. CDR3 protein: CASSFSSEILTDTQYF. The DNA for the CDR3 is TGTGCCAGCAGCTTTTCTAGCGAAATACTCACAGATACGCAGTATTTT.

DNA of the CDR3: TGTGCCAGCACAGGCAGGGGGCTTTTGAACTATGGCTACACCTTC. Its translation: CASTGRGLLNYGYTF. J is TRBJ1-2 and V is TRBV14; TRBD1 matches at 8 bases. Per germline, CDR1 SGHDN and CDR2 FVKESK. The CDR3 consists of 15 residues. The junction had 9 bases not matched to a gene; V was cut back by 7 bases and J by 2 bases. The entire variable domain, with the rest obtained from reference TRBV14 and TRBJ1-2, is as follows: EAGVTQFPSHSVIEKGQTVTLRCDPISGHDNLYWYRRVMGKEIKFLLHFVKESKQDESGMPNNRFLAERTGGTYSTLKVQPAELEDSGVYFCASTGRGLLNYGYTFGSGTRLTVV.

This sequence joins TRBV4-3 and TRBJ2-5; the match to TRBD2 covers 10 bases. V gave up 4 bases and J gave up 4 bases; unmatched junction bases: 6. This CDR3 is 15 amino acids long. In germline, CDR1 is LGHNA, CDR2 YSLEER. CDR3 bases: TGCGCCAGCAGCCTAGCGGGAGGTCGTGGAGAGACCCAGTACTTC. This encodes CASSLAGGRGETQYF.

This clone was detected a few times. The chain uses TRBV7-2 and TRBJ2-1, with 14 bases lining up with TRBD2. The CDR3 sequence is 17 residues long. Germline CDR1 is SGHTA and CDR2 is FQGNSA. The junction had 3 bases not matched to a gene; V was cut back by 1 base and J by 4 bases. This CDR3 is CASSLGRLAGGYNEQFF. Here the CDR3 DNA reads TGTGCCAGCAGCTTAGGCAGACTAGCGGGAGGGTACAATGAGCAGTTCTTC.